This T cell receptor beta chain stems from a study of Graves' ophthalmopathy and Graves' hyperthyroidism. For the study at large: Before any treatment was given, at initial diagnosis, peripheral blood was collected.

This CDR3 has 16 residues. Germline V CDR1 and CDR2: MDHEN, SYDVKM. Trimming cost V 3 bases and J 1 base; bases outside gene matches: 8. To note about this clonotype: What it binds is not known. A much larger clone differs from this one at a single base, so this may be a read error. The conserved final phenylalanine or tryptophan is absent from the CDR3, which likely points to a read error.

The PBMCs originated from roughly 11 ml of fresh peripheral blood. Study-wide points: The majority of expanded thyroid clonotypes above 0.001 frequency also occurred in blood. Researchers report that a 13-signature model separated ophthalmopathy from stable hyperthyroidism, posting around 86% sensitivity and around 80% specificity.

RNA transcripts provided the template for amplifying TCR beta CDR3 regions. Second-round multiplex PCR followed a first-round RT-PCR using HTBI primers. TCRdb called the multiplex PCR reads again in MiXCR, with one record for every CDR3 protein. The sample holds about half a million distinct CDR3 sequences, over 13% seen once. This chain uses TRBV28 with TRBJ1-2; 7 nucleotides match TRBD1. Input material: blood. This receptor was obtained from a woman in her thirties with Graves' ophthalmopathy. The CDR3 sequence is CASSFPGQSLNYGYTY. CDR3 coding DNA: TGTGCCAGCAGTTTCCCGGGACAGAGCCTTAACTATGGCTACACCTAC.